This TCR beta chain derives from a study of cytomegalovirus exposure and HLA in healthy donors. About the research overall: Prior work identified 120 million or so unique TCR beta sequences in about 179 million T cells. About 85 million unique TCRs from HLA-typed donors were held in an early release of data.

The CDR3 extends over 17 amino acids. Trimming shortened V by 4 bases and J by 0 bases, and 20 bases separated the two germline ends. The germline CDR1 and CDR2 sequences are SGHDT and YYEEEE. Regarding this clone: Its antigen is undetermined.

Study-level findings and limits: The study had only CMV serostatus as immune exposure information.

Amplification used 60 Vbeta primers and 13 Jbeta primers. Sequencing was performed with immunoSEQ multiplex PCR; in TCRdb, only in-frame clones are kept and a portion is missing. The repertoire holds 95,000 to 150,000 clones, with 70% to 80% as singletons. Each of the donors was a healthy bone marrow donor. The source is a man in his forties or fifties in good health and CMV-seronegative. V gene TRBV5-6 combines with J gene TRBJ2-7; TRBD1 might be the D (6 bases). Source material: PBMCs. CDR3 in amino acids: CASSPGLGHNGSYEQYF. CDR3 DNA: TGTGCCAGCAGCCCTGGGCTGGGACATAATGGCTCCTACGAGCAGTACTTC.